This T cell receptor (beta chain) was identified during a study of response to subunit inactivated influenza vaccine. Regarding the study as a whole: Authors proposed each seasonal influenza vaccination draws in few new T cells.

A word on this clonotype: Its antigen is unidentified.

Trimming took 0 bases from V and 2 from J; bases not matched to a gene: 4. CDR3 length: 15 residues. Germline CDR1 MNHEY, CDR2 SVGAGI. Using its own MiXCR run on the RT-PCR reads, TCRdb lists one record per CDR3 protein. The table has fewer than 750,000 distinct CDR3 sequences, around 15% seen once. The chain uses TRBV6-5 and TRBJ2-7; 7 bases match TRBD1. This TCR derives from a man aged 50 or older who received an inactivated influenza vaccine. Specimen: PBMCs from blood, collected about 11 days after vaccination. This CDR3 reads CASSYSQGWPYEQYF. CDR3 nucleotides: TGTGCCAGCAGTTACTCACAGGGGTGGCCCTACGAGCAGTACTTC.